Listed here are 26 T cell receptor beta chains from one sample, sequenced in a study of T cell responses to AZD1222 COVID-19 vaccine. TCRdb keeps only in-frame clones here, not all; method: immunoSEQ multiplex PCR. The sample records 98,000 or so clones, 88% being singletons. Sequenced here: peripheral blood, sampled on day 0 of AZD1222 vaccination. Receptors were obtained from an adult in good health.

This rearrangement joins TRBV18 to TRBJ2-5; D ambiguous. This CDR3 is built from 11 residues. Germline V gene data show CDR1 as KGHSH and CDR2 as LQKENI. The germline V and J ends were trimmed by 2 bases and 4 bases, with 2 bases remaining between them. Written as DNA, the CDR3 is TGTGCCAGCTCACCAGGAGAGACCCAGTACTTC. Protein: CASSPGETQYF.

The V and J genes are TRBV4-2 and TRBJ1-1, with D uncertain. CDR1 is LGHNA, CDR2 YNFKEQ, per germline. The CDR3 sequence is 12 residues long. The germline V and J ends were trimmed by 1 base and 7 bases, with 7 bases remaining between them. In nucleotides, the CDR3 is TGTGCCAGCAGCCAAGCGGGTTATGAAGCTTTCTTT. Amino acid sequence: CASSQAGYEAFF.

This chain uses TRBV19 with TRBJ1-2, with no clear D. V lost 4 bases to trimming and J lost 8 bases, with 11 bases between them. The V gene's germline CDR1 is LNHDA and CDR2 SQIVND (reference sequence). The CDR3 length is 12 residues. The CDR3 sequence is CASSTGLTGYTF. CDR3 sequence (DNA): TGTGCCAGTAGTACCGGGCTCACGGGCTACACCTTC.

This clone was counted a single time. J is TRBJ1-5 and V is TRBV6-5, with D tentatively TRBD1 (5 bases). The V gene lost 5 bases and the J gene lost 7 bases, with 18 bases spanning the gap. Germline loops: CDR1 MNHEY, CDR2 SVGAGI. This CDR3 region has 15 residues. CDR3 protein: CASSMSMGTGQPQHF. The CDR3, as DNA: TGTGCCAGCAGTATGTCAATGGGGACGGGGCAGCCCCAGCATTTT.

The sample holds a few counts of this clone. The rearrangement links TRBV6-4 to TRBJ2-5; tentatively, D is TRBD2 (5 bases). Trimming pared 4 bases from V and 2 bases from J, leaving 8 bases between. This CDR3 has 13 amino acids. Germline V gene lookup returns CDR1 MRHNA and CDR2 SNTAGT. This CDR3 is CASSGEPQETQYF. The CDR3 region has the DNA TGTGCCAGCAGTGGGGAGCCGCAAGAGACCCAGTACTTC.

The chain links TRBV2 to TRBJ1-5; TRBD1 is a possible D gene (6 bases). Trimming cost V 8 bases and J 2 bases, with 13 bases left between them. This CDR3 has 14 amino acids. Germline CDR1 is SNHLY and CDR2 is FYNNEI. For the CDR3, the DNA is TGTGCCAGCTTCGGACAGCCGGGCAATCAGCCCCAGCATTTT. Protein product: CASFGQPGNQPQHF.

A few counts support this clone. The chain links TRBV6-4 to TRBJ2-3; 10 nucleotides align to TRBD2. V lost 10 bases, J lost 2 bases, and 3 bases stayed unmatched. Per germline, CDR1 MRHNA and CDR2 SNTAGT. CDR3 length: 13 amino acids. CDR3 in DNA: TGTGCCACCAGCGGGGGGGCCACAGATACGCAGTATTTT. It yields the protein CATSGGATDTQYF.

The V gene is TRBV19, the J gene TRBJ2-4, with D possibly being TRBD1 (5 bases). V lost 3 bases and J 0 bases, leaving 6 bases between the germline ends. This CDR3 has 14 residues. The germline gives CDR1 LNHDA, CDR2 SQIVND (reference sequence). The CDR3 DNA reads TGTGCCAGTAGTATGGGGCAAGCCAAAAACATTCAGTACTTC. Its translation: CASSMGQAKNIQYF.

This chain links TRBV28 with TRBJ2-5, with TRBD1 identical over 7 bases. V was clipped by 5 bases and J by 7 bases; unmatched bases: 13. Germline V gene data show CDR1 as MDHEN and CDR2 as SYDVKM. There are 15 residues in the CDR3. CDR3 loop: CASSHTGTATGTQYF. As DNA, the CDR3 is TGTGCCAGCAGTCACACCGGGACAGCCACTGGGACCCAGTACTTC.

V and J are TRBV27 and TRBJ2-7, with TRBD1 matching over 8 bases. Trimming took 8 bases from V and 4 from J; bases not matched to a gene: 10. The CDR3 has 14 amino acids. Germline values: CDR1 MNHEY, CDR2 SMNVEV (reference sequence). In nucleotides, the CDR3 is TGTGCCAGCGGGACCTGGACAGGGACTTACGAGCAGTACTTC. This translates into CASGTWTGTYEQYF.

The V gene is TRBV18, the J gene TRBJ2-2; D is ambiguous. Deletions cut 3 bases from V and 3 bases from J, with 8 bases between. Germline CDR1 reads KGHSH; CDR2 reads LQKENI. The CDR3 covers 14 residues. For the CDR3, the DNA is TGTGCCAGCTCACCCTCGCGCTACACCGGGGAGCTGTTTTTT. It codes for CASSPSRYTGELFF. Filled out from reference TRBV18 and TRBJ2-2, the complete variable domain reads NAGVMQNPRHLVRRRGQEARLRCSPMKGHSHVYWYRQLPEEGLKFMVYLQKENIIDESGMPKERFSAEFPKEGPSILRIQQVVRGDSAAYFCASSPSRYTGELFFGEGSRLTVL.

The genes are TRBV5-1 and TRBJ1-1; D gene unclear. The CDR3 runs 15 residues. V shed 4 bases and J shed 0 bases, with 13 bases lying between them. Germline CDR1 SGHRS, CDR2 YFSETQ. The CDR3 loop is CASSRIGQMNTEAFF. The CDR3 nucleotides are TGCGCCAGCAGCCGGATAGGGCAGATGAACACTGAAGCTTTCTTT.

The genes are TRBV6-5 and TRBJ2-7; D is undetermined. The germline gives CDR1 MNHEY, CDR2 SVGAGI. The CDR3 runs to 13 residues. V shed 2 bases and J shed 2 bases, with 7 bases lying between them. The CDR3 here is CASSYGFAYEQYF. In DNA form, the CDR3 reads TGTGCCAGCAGTTACGGGTTCGCCTACGAGCAGTACTTC.

The V and J genes are TRBV9 and TRBJ1-3; D is undetermined. In germline, CDR1 is SGDLS, CDR2 YYNGEE. This CDR3 region has 14 residues. Trimming shortened V by 5 bases and J by 0 bases, and 9 bases separated the two germline ends. CDR3 residues: CASSGASSGNTIYF. The CDR3 region has the DNA TGTGCCAGCAGTGGAGCTAGCTCTGGAAACACCATATATTTT.

This clone was detected a few times. J is TRBJ1-2 and V is TRBV5-6; 9 bases are shared with TRBD1. The germline CDR1 and CDR2 sequences are SGHDT and YYEEEE. Losses at the gene ends were 3 bases for V and 4 bases for J; bases not matched to a gene: 7. CDR3 size: 15 residues. CDR3 sequence reads: CASSWTGEGIYGYTF. CDR3 DNA: TGTGCCAGCAGCTGGACAGGGGAAGGGATCTATGGCTACACCTTC.

This chain links TRBV11-1 with TRBJ2-1; 7 bases line up with TRBD2. The CDR3 has 14 amino acids. The ends lost 5 bases at V and 5 bases at J; junction bases unmatched: 6. Germline values: CDR1 SGHAT, CDR2 FQDESV (reference sequence). The CDR3 nucleotides are TGTGCCAGCAGCATCCCTAGCGGCCACAATGAGCAGTTCTTC. Its protein product is CASSIPSGHNEQFF. Full variable domain (outside the CDR3, taken from reference TRBV11-1 and TRBJ2-1): EAEVAQSPRYKITEKSQAVAFWCDPISGHATLYWYRQILGQGPELLVQFQDESVVDDSQLPKDRFSAERLKGVDSTLKIQPAELGDSAMYLCASSIPSGHNEQFFGPGTRLTVL.

This chain links TRBV4-3 with TRBJ1-2; perhaps TRBD1 as D (6 bases). Trimming removed 0 bases from V and 4 bases from J, with 15 bases in between. This CDR3 comprises 16 residues. In germline, CDR1 is LGHNA, CDR2 YSLEER. The CDR3 reads CASSQEVGRGRYGYTF. Written as DNA, the CDR3 is TGCGCCAGCAGCCAAGAAGTCGGCAGGGGACGCTATGGCTACACCTTC.

The chain couples TRBV19 to TRBJ1-1; TRBD1 aligns across 7 bases. This CDR3 is 15 amino acids long. Trimming cost V 7 bases and J 1 base; bases outside gene matches: 9. Per the germline V gene, CDR1 is LNHDA and CDR2 is SQIVND (reference sequence). The CDR3 sequence is CASKPTGQWNTEAFF. Here the CDR3 DNA reads TGTGCCAGTAAACCGACGGGACAGTGGAACACTGAAGCTTTCTTT.

The chain has TRBV28 and TRBJ1-2, with TRBD1 as a possible D gene (6 bases). V lost 4 bases and J lost 8, with 14 bases in between. Germline V CDR1 and CDR2: MDHEN, SYDVKM. CDR3 length: 13 amino acids. CDR3 sequence: CASSSHREDGYTF. DNA for the CDR3: TGTGCCAGCAGTTCTCACAGGGAAGACGGCTACACCTTC.

This clone was observed a handful of times. CDR3 nucleotides: TGTGCCAGCAGTTACCCGACAGGGGCACTCTACGAGCAGTACTTC. Its protein is CASSYPTGALYEQYF. This chain connects TRBV6-6 to TRBJ2-7; 8 bases are shared with TRBD1. Trimming took 2 bases from V and 3 from J; bases not matched to a gene: 6. Germline V CDR1 and CDR2: MNHNY, SVGAGI (reference sequence). The CDR3 has 15 residues.

As DNA, the CDR3 is TGCAGCGCCGGGACAGCCTATGGCTACACCTTC. This sequence encodes CSAGTAYGYTF. The chain has TRBV29-1 and TRBJ1-2, with 7 bases that match TRBD1. The CDR3 spans 11 residues. V shed 7 bases and J 4 bases; nucleotides not matched to a gene: 3. Per germline, CDR1 SQVTM and CDR2 ANQGSEA.

The chain joins TRBV29-1 to TRBJ2-2; tentatively, D is TRBD2 (5 bases). The germline V gene has CDR1 SQVTM and CDR2 ANQGSEA. V was clipped by 7 bases and J by 6 bases, with 9 bases between them. CDR3 length: 11 residues. The CDR3 sequence is CSGLRAGELFF. CDR3 in DNA: TGCAGCGGACTGAGGGCCGGGGAGCTGTTTTTT.

CDR3 nucleotides: TGTGCCAGCAGTCCCCAGGGCCAGGGCGGCGAGCAGTACTTC. Encoded protein: CASSPQGQGGEQYF. The chain combines TRBV28 with TRBJ2-7; the D gene is possibly TRBD1 (5 bases). Germline V gives CDR1 MDHEN, CDR2 SYDVKM. Trimming left V 5 bases short and J 6 bases short, with 17 bases between. The CDR3 consists of 14 residues.

A single count supports this clone. DNA of the CDR3: TGTGCCAGCAGTTACTCGGGGACGGAGAGTAATGAAAAACTGTTTTTT. It specifies CASSYSGTESNEKLFF. The chain couples TRBV6-5 to TRBJ1-4, with a tentative D call TRBD1 (5 bases). Trimming took off 0 bases at V and 4 bases at J, with 12 bases between the two ends. The CDR3 extends over 16 amino acids. Per germline, CDR1 MNHEY and CDR2 SVGAGI.

V usage is TRBV3-1 (or the pseudogene TRBV3-2) and J usage is TRBJ2-7; D not resolved. V was clipped by 3 bases and J by 2 bases, with 17 bases between them. Germline V gives CDR1 LGHDT, CDR2 YNNKEL (reference sequence). The CDR3 has 16 residues. The CDR3 nucleotides read TGTGCCAGCAGCCAGCACCGTGTCCCCCGGACCTACGAGCAGTACTTC. Amino acid sequence: CASSQHRVPRTYEQYF.

V and J are TRBV6-2 or TRBV6-3 and TRBJ1-2; the match to TRBD1 covers 10 bases. The CDR3 runs to 16 residues. V shed 6 bases and J 2 bases; nucleotides not matched to a gene: 9. Germline CDR1 MNHEY, CDR2 SVGEGT. CDR3 in DNA: TGTGCCAGCAGCCAAACGACAGGGGGCGCGAACTATGGCTACACCTTC. Translated, it gives CASSQTTGGANYGYTF.